This T cell receptor beta chain was documented in a study of cytomegalovirus exposure and HLA in healthy donors. General observations from the study: Some public TCRs appeared in many individuals, while most sequences were rare. 150 or so TCR beta chains were listed as cytomegalovirus-associated.

Notes on this clone: Its antigen is unknown.

Trimming shortened V by 6 bases and J by 2 bases, and 17 bases separated the two germline ends. The CDR3 length is 15 residues. Germline V lookup: CDR1 SGHDT, CDR2 YYEEEE. PCR was performed using 60 Vbeta and 13 Jbeta primers. Data came from immunoSEQ multiplex PCR; TCRdb stores just in-frame clones and leaves some out. The repertoire shows some 200,000 clones; the top ten hold around 1.1%. V gene TRBV5-6 combines with J gene TRBJ2-5; possibly TRBD1 for D (6 bases). Sequences were obtained from PBMCs. This clonotype was sampled from a girl under 10 years old in good health and CMV-seropositive. The CDR3 region is CASIPQGQGQETQYF. CDR3 nucleotides: TGTGCCAGCATCCCACAAGGCCAGGGGCAAGAGACCCAGTACTTC. The full variable domain, with the rest looked up from reference TRBV5-6 and TRBJ2-5, is DAGVTQSPTHLIKTRGQQVTLRCSPKSGHDTVSWYQQALGQGPQFIFQYYEEEERQRGNFPDRFSGHQFPNYSSELNVNALLLGDSALYLCASIPQGQGQETQYFGPGTRLLVL.